Each of the 30 T cell receptor beta chains below was sequenced from the same sample in a study of CD8 T cells in ankylosing spondylitis. Study results and caveats: A motif in TCR beta, a set of under ten highly homologous variants, appeared characteristic of ankylosing spondylitis blood.

What these receptors recognize is not known. TCRdb reprocessed the 5' RACE reads with MiXCR, giving one entry per CDR3 protein. The top ten hold approximately 40% of the sample, which has about 220,000 distinct CDR3 sequences, 15% to 20% seen once. Sequencing was performed on blood, either unsorted or a sorted T cell fraction (not recorded which). The receptors were gathered from a male donor with ankylosing spondylitis.

This chain connects TRBV19 to TRBJ2-7; unclear D gene. Trimming pared 1 base from V and 3 bases from J, leaving 7 bases between. The germline V gene encodes CDR1 LNHDA and CDR2 SQIVND (reference sequence). This CDR3 region has 13 residues. The CDR3 loop is CASSIATGYEQYF. CDR3 coding DNA: TGTGCCAGTAGTATAGCGACGGGCTACGAGCAGTACTTC. Complete variable domain (other parts from reference TRBV19 and TRBJ2-7): DGGITQSPKYLFRKEGQNVTLSCEQNLNHDAMYWYRQDPGQGLRLIYYSQIVNDFQKGDIAEGYSVSREKKESFPLTVTSAQKNPTAFYLCASSIATGYEQYFGPGTRLTVT.

This clonotype was seen a handful of times. The rearrangement uses TRBV7-9 and TRBJ2-2; D is uncertain. CDR3 length: 13 residues. The germline gives CDR1 SEHNR, CDR2 FQNEAQ (reference sequence). V dropped 4 bases and J dropped 2 bases, with 5 bases sitting between them. The CDR3 region is CASSSLNTGELFF. The CDR3 DNA follows: TGTGCCAGCAGCTCCCTTAACACCGGGGAGCTGTTTTTT.

This clonotype showed up many times. V gene TRBV4-3 combines with J gene TRBJ2-5; D not resolved. V lost 0 bases and J lost 2, with 13 bases in between. Germline V gives CDR1 LGHNA, CDR2 YSLEER. This CDR3 region has 16 residues. CDR3: CASSQDRSLSQETQYF. DNA for the CDR3: TGCGCCAGCAGCCAAGATAGGTCACTATCTCAAGAGACCCAGTACTTC.

There are a few counts of this clonotype. This chain connects TRBV12-3 or TRBV12-4 to TRBJ2-7; D gene unclear. Deletions cut 6 bases from V and 5 bases from J, with 14 bases between. This CDR3 comprises 13 residues. The CDR3 nucleotides are TGTGCCAGCAGCTTCCGTGGGGAACACGAGCAGTACTTC. It codes for CASSFRGEHEQYF.

This clonotype was recorded a few times. The chain combines TRBV13 with TRBJ2-7; TRBD2 agrees at 13 bases. V lost 2 bases, J lost 2 bases, and 6 bases stayed unmatched. Germline assignment: CDR1 PRHDT and CDR2 FYEKMQ (reference sequence). The CDR3 sequence is 17 residues long. CDR3 sequence: CASSLTGTSGDPYEQYF. The DNA of the CDR3 is TGTGCCAGCAGCTTAACCGGGACTAGCGGGGATCCCTACGAGCAGTACTTC.

This clonotype was counted at least ten times. The V gene is TRBV12-3 or TRBV12-4, the J gene TRBJ1-2; D is ambiguous. Trimming took 8 bases from V and 0 from J, leaving 16 bases between them. The CDR3 has 15 residues. The CDR3 is CASPSAVPTNYGYTF. The CDR3 region has the DNA TGTGCCAGCCCTTCTGCGGTCCCGACTAACTATGGCTACACCTTC.

This clonotype turned up a few times. The J gene is TRBJ2-7, the V gene TRBV11-2, with D perhaps matching TRBD2 (6 bases). The length of the CDR3 is 12 residues. The V gene's germline CDR1 is SGHAT and CDR2 FQNNGV. V was cut by 5 bases and J by 4 bases, with 9 bases left in between. Written as DNA, the CDR3 is TGTGCCAGCAGCATGGGACTTTACGAGCAGTACTTC. It codes for CASSMGLYEQYF.

At least ten counts were recorded for this clonotype. This chain uses TRBV29-1 with TRBJ2-1; D unclear. This CDR3 is built from 11 residues. Germline V gene lookup returns CDR1 SQVTM and CDR2 ANQGSEA. Trimming took off 6 bases at V and 2 bases at J, with 5 bases between the two ends. CDR3 sequence (DNA): TGCAGCGTGGGGACCTACAATGAGCAGTTCTTC. It is translated as CSVGTYNEQFF.

This clonotype was seen only a few times. V usage is TRBV24-1 and J usage is TRBJ2-1, with 10 bases aligning to TRBD2. V dropped 4 bases and J dropped 2; count of bases not matched to a gene: 4. The CDR3 is made up of 16 amino acids. Looked up from germline, CDR1 is KGHDR and CDR2 is SFDVKD. The CDR3 bases are TGTGCCACCAGTGACCCGCTAGCGGGAGCCTACAATGAGCAGTTCTTC. This codes for CATSDPLAGAYNEQFF.

The V and J genes are TRBV5-1 and TRBJ2-7; 11 positions match TRBD2. From germline, CDR1 is SGHRS and CDR2 YFSETQ. This CDR3 comprises 15 residues. The V segment lost 4 bases and the J segment 3 bases; nucleotides outside the gene matches: 6. For the CDR3, the DNA is TGCGCCAGCAGCGTGACTAGCGGGGCAATCTACGAGCAGTACTTC. The encoded protein is CASSVTSGAIYEQYF.

This clonotype has more than one count but fewer than ten. This chain joins TRBV27 and TRBJ2-3; no definite D call. V lost 5 bases, J lost 0 bases, and 12 bases lay in between. This CDR3 has 15 residues. Germline V gives CDR1 MNHEY, CDR2 SMNVEV (reference sequence). The CDR3, as DNA: TGTGCCAGCAGTCCACAGAGGTCTAGCACAGATACGCAGTATTTT. Its protein product is CASSPQRSSTDTQYF.

This clonotype came up a few times. The gene calls are TRBV6-1 and TRBJ2-7, with 8 bases matching TRBD2. With 1 base clipped from V and 3 bases from J, the junction kept 5 bases outside the gene matches. CDR1 MNHNS and CDR2 SASEGT come from the germline V gene. The CDR3 contains 15 residues. CDR3 coding DNA: TGTGCCAGCAGTGAAGGAACTAGCGGAAGCTACGAGCAGTACTTC. Its translation: CASSEGTSGSYEQYF.

Ten or more counts support this clonotype. The chain combines TRBV27 with TRBJ1-1, with 9 bases lining up with TRBD1. The CDR3 contains 17 residues. With 5 bases clipped from V and 5 bases from J, the junction kept 15 bases outside the gene matches. The germline gives CDR1 MNHEY, CDR2 SMNVEV (reference sequence). CDR3 region: CASSEGLTGGSYTEAFF. The CDR3 DNA sequence: TGTGCCAGCAGTGAAGGTTTGACAGGGGGGAGTTATACTGAAGCTTTCTTT.

The rearrangement links TRBV5-6 to TRBJ2-1; tentative D call: TRBD2 (6 bases). Trimming took off 1 base at V and 4 bases at J, with 12 bases between the two ends. The CDR3 runs 15 residues. Germline CDR1 SGHDT, CDR2 YYEEEE. The CDR3 region is CASSLWRDVYNEQFF. The CDR3 DNA reads as TGTGCCAGCAGCTTGTGGCGGGATGTATACAATGAGCAGTTCTTC.

This clonotype was counted only a few times. The chain is built from TRBV28 and TRBJ1-4; 8 positions agree with TRBD1. Trimming removed 5 bases from V and 0 bases from J; junction bases left unmatched: 11. Germline V CDR1 and CDR2: MDHEN, SYDVKM. The CDR3 contains 18 residues. CDR3: CASSPNRGYTATNEKLFF. The CDR3 nucleotides are TGTGCCAGCAGTCCTAACAGGGGGTATACGGCAACTAATGAAAAACTGTTTTTT.

The rearrangement links TRBV30 to TRBJ2-1; 8 bases line up with TRBD2. Looked up from germline, CDR1 is GTSNPN and CDR2 is SVGIG (reference sequence). CDR3 length equals 13 residues. J was trimmed by 5 bases and V by 2 bases; bases with no gene match: 2. CDR3 DNA: TGTGCCTGGAGTTGGACTAGCCACAATGAGCAGTTCTTC. The encoded protein is CAWSWTSHNEQFF.

This clonotype has more than one count but fewer than ten. This sequence joins TRBV5-1 and TRBJ2-3, with D uncertain. Germline CDR1 and CDR2: SGHRS and YFSETQ. V was cut by 3 bases and J by 0 bases, with 11 bases left in between. The CDR3 sequence is 15 residues long. The CDR3 loop is CASSSVQTSTDTQYF. CDR3 nucleotides: TGCGCCAGCAGCTCGGTGCAGACTAGCACAGATACGCAGTATTTT.

The V and J genes are TRBV5-1 and TRBJ2-6; D is uncertain. The V gene lost 0 bases and the J gene lost 0 bases, with 7 bases spanning the gap. This CDR3 has 16 amino acids. CDR1 is SGHRS and CDR2 is YFSETQ in the germline V gene. DNA for the CDR3: TGCGCCAGCAGCTTGGGAGTTTTCTCTGGGGCCAACGTCCTGACTTTC. This encodes CASSLGVFSGANVLTF. Using reference TRBV5-1 and TRBJ2-6 for the parts outside the CDR3, the full variable domain is KAGVTQTPRYLIKTRGQQVTLSCSPISGHRSVSWYQQTPGQGLQFLFEYFSETQRNKGNFPGRFSGRQFSNSRSEMNVSTLELGDSALYLCASSLGVFSGANVLTFGAGSRLTVL.

The chain carries TRBV12-3 or TRBV12-4 and TRBJ2-7; D not resolved. Trimming stripped 6 bases from V and 0 bases from J, with 21 bases between. CDR3 length: 17 residues. This CDR3 reads CASSPWAPTASSYEQYF. For the CDR3, the DNA is TGTGCCAGCAGCCCCTGGGCGCCGACCGCCAGCTCCTACGAGCAGTACTTC.

The chain joins TRBV29-1 to TRBJ2-7; D possibly uses TRBD1 or TRBD2 (5 bases each). The CDR3 spans 12 residues. CDR1 is SQVTM and CDR2 is ANQGSEA in the germline V gene. Trimming took 5 bases from V and 2 from J, leaving 10 bases between them. This CDR3 reads CSVSGPTYEQYF. For the CDR3, the DNA is TGCAGCGTTTCGGGGCCCACCTACGAGCAGTACTTC.

This chain connects TRBV9 to TRBJ1-5; D may be TRBD1 (5 bases). V dropped 3 bases and J dropped 15 bases, with 13 bases sitting between them. In germline, CDR1 is SGDLS, CDR2 YYNGEE. The CDR3 covers 11 residues. The CDR3 loop reads CASSATGTWHF. Written as DNA, the CDR3 is TGTGCCAGCAGCGCCACCGGGACCTGGCATTTT. Supplemented by reference TRBV9 and TRBJ1-5, the full variable domain reads DSGVTQTPKHLITATGQRVTLRCSPRSGDLSVYWYQQSLDQGLQFLIQYYNGEERAKGNILERFSAQQFPDLHSELNLSSLELGDSALYFCASSATGTWHFGDGTRLSIL.

CDR3 region: CASSVEFTDTQYF. The CDR3 DNA is TGTGCCAGCAGCGTCGAGTTTACAGATACGCAGTATTTT. This chain connects TRBV9 to TRBJ2-3; D gene ambiguous. Germline V lookup: CDR1 SGDLS, CDR2 YYNGEE. The CDR3 runs 13 residues. Trimming took off 2 bases at V and 3 bases at J, with 7 bases between the two ends. The variable domain in full, with the rest retrieved from reference TRBV9 and TRBJ2-3, is DSGVTQTPKHLITATGQRVTLRCSPRSGDLSVYWYQQSLDQGLQFLIQYYNGEERAKGNILERFSAQQFPDLHSELNLSSLELGDSALYFCASSVEFTDTQYFGPGTRLTVL.

The chain combines TRBV7-8 with TRBJ2-7; tentatively, D is TRBD1 (6 bases). V lost 6 bases, J lost 3 bases, and 15 bases lay in between. The germline V gene has CDR1 SGHVS and CDR2 FQNEAQ. The length of the CDR3 is 14 residues. The DNA of the CDR3 is TGTGCCAGCAGTTACGTGGACAGTTTCTACGAGCAGTACTTC. Protein: CASSYVDSFYEQYF.

At least ten counts were recorded for this clonotype. V is TRBV29-1 and J is TRBJ2-2, with D hard to call. V lost 8 bases and J lost 0, with 10 bases in between. The CDR3 is 13 residues long. The germline V gene encodes CDR1 SQVTM and CDR2 ANQGSEA. The CDR3 here is CSTTAPNTGELFF. The CDR3 nucleotides are TGCAGCACCACAGCACCGAACACCGGGGAGCTGTTTTTT.

This clonotype was observed a few times. The rearrangement joins TRBV7-2 to TRBJ1-1; 7 bases align to TRBD1. The CDR3 loop spans 14 amino acids. Trimming cost V 4 bases and J 4 bases; bases outside gene matches: 6. Germline CDR1 and CDR2: SGHTA and FQGNSA. CDR3 DNA sequence: TGTGCCAGCAGCTACAACAGGGGACCCACTGAAGCTTTCTTT. Its translation is CASSYNRGPTEAFF.

This chain uses TRBV20-1 with TRBJ1-5; 7 nucleotides match TRBD1. V shed 3 bases and J 8 bases; nucleotides not matched to a gene: 10. The CDR3 loop spans 14 amino acids. Germline V gene data show CDR1 as DFQATT and CDR2 as SNEGSKA (reference sequence). The CDR3 DNA is TGCAGTGCTAGCATGACAGGGAATACGAAGCCCCAGCATTTT. Its protein product is CSASMTGNTKPQHF.

The chain is built from TRBV13 and TRBJ1-1; TRBD1 is a possible D gene (6 bases). Germline V gene data show CDR1 as PRHDT and CDR2 as FYEKMQ (reference sequence). V lost 5 bases to trimming and J lost 10 bases, with 20 bases between them. There are 14 residues in the CDR3. The CDR3 region is CASSLGGSPRGAFF. CDR3 nucleotides: TGTGCCAGCAGCCTCGGGGGGTCGCCCAGGGGAGCTTTCTTT.

At least ten counts were recorded for this clonotype. V gene TRBV27 combines with J gene TRBJ2-3; D is possibly TRBD2 (5 bases). In germline, CDR1 is MNHEY, CDR2 SMNVEV (reference sequence). V lost 1 base and J 0 bases, leaving 14 bases between the germline ends. CDR3 size: 17 residues. DNA for the CDR3: TGTGCCAGCAGTTTATTCCCCGGGAAAGGAAGCACAGATACGCAGTATTTT. Translating gives CASSLFPGKGSTDTQYF.

This clonotype has more than one count but fewer than ten. The CDR3, as DNA: TGTGCCACCAGTGAGGACACCGGGGAGCTGTTTTTT. It codes for CATSEDTGELFF. The rearrangement uses TRBV24-1 and TRBJ2-2; D uncertain. From germline, CDR1 is KGHDR and CDR2 SFDVKD. The CDR3 contains 12 residues. With 4 bases removed from V and 3 bases from J, the gap between germline ends came to 2 bases.

V is TRBV6-2 or TRBV6-3 and J is TRBJ2-5; 12 positions match TRBD2. Per germline, CDR1 MNHEY and CDR2 SVGEGT. The J segment lost 2 bases and the V segment lost 6 bases, leaving 10 bases of the junction unmatched. The CDR3 runs to 17 residues. The CDR3 region is CASRVYGLAGSQETQYF. DNA for the CDR3: TGTGCCAGCAGGGTTTACGGACTAGCGGGGTCACAAGAGACCCAGTACTTC.